A selection of T cell receptor beta chains follows, all from one sample in a study of CD8 T cells in ankylosing spondylitis. TCRdb analysed the 5' RACE reads with MiXCR anew, one entry per CDR3 protein. The data show hundreds of thousands of distinct CDR3 sequences, over 30% seen once. The sample taken for sequencing was blood, either unsorted or a sorted T cell fraction (not recorded which). Receptors originate from a male donor with ankylosing spondylitis or in good health (not recorded which). CDR3s include the opening cysteine and the closing phenylalanine or tryptophan. A D gene is named only where the DNA matches it firmly. Not every row has a clone size; where given, it reads once, few, many or a size class.

few,TRBJ1-1,-,TRBV6-5,CASSYAKNTEAFF,TGTGCCAGCAGTTACGCTAAGAACACTGAAGCTTTCTTT
-,TRBJ2-3,-,TRBV5-1,CASSLEKVGDTQYF,TGCGCCAGCAGCTTGGAAAAGGTGGGGGATACGCAGTATTTT
-,TRBJ2-4,-,TRBV12-3/TRBV12-4,CASSLVLGLAKNIQYF,TGTGCCAGCAGTTTAGTACTGGGTCTAGCCAAAAACATTCAGTACTTC
-,TRBJ2-2,TRBD1,TRBV20-1,CSARDFRDRDTGELFF,TGCAGTGCTAGAGATTTCAGGGACAGGGACACCGGGGAGCTGTTTTTT
few,TRBJ2-1,-,TRBV12-3/TRBV12-4,CASSLLRGGDEQFF,TGTGCCAGCAGTTTATTGCGGGGAGGCGATGAGCAGTTCTTC
-,TRBJ1-2,TRBD1,TRBV3-1,CASSKGQANYGYTF,TGTGCCAGCAGCAAGGGACAGGCCAACTATGGCTACACCTTC
few,TRBJ1-2,-,TRBV10-3,CAISEPYPGANGYTF,TGTGCCATCAGTGAGCCCTACCCGGGGGCGAATGGCTACACCTTC
few,TRBJ2-3,TRBD2,TRBV10-3,CATQTSGTDTQYF,TGTGCCACCCAGACTAGCGGAACAGATACGCAGTATTTT
-,TRBJ2-1,TRBD2,TRBV12-3/TRBV12-4,CASSLWGGGYNEQFF,TGTGCCAGCAGTTTATGGGGGGGGGGCTACAATGAGCAGTTCTTC
once,TRBJ1-1,-,TRBV6-1,CASCLRGRDTEAFF,TGTGCCAGTTGCCTCCGGGGGAGGGACACTGAAGCTTTCTTT
few,TRBJ2-3,TRBD1,TRBV4-1,CASTSGQSPSTDTQYF,TGCGCCAGCACCTCGGGACAGTCTCCTAGCACAGATACGCAGTATTTT
-,TRBJ2-5,TRBD2,TRBV12-3/TRBV12-4,CASSPITSEETQYF,TGTGCCAGCAGCCCGATTACTAGCGAAGAGACCCAGTACTTC
-,TRBJ1-5,-,TRBV10-3,CAISEGDGSNQPQHF,TGTGCCATCAGTGAGGGGGACGGGAGCAATCAGCCCCAGCATTTT
few,TRBJ2-2,-,TRBV12-3/TRBV12-4,CASTDRNTGELFF,TGTGCCAGCACGGACAGAAACACCGGGGAGCTGTTTTTT
-,TRBJ1-4,TRBD1,TRBV5-1,CASSFTGAGGEKLFF,TGCGCCAGCAGCTTTACAGGGGCCGGGGGTGAAAAACTGTTTTTT
-,TRBJ2-7,-,TRBV11-2,CASSLVLRTDYEQYF,TGTGCCAGCAGCTTAGTTCTCCGCACAGACTACGAGCAGTACTTC
-,TRBJ1-3,TRBD1,TRBV20-1,CSARRVAGGFGNTIYF,TGCAGTGCTCGTAGGGTGGCAGGGGGTTTTGGAAACACCATATATTTT
-,TRBJ2-1,TRBD1,TRBV3-1,CASSQGRTGYDEQFF,TGTGCCAGCAGCCAAGGGAGGACAGGGTACGATGAGCAGTTCTTC
-,TRBJ2-3,-,TRBV5-6,CASSDTGLSTDTQYF,TGTGCCAGCAGCGACACAGGGTTGAGCACAGATACGCAGTATTTT
once,TRBJ1-2,TRBD1,TRBV10-3,CAISESDRPYGYTF,TGTGCCATCAGTGAGTCGGACAGGCCCTATGGCTACACCTTC
-,TRBJ2-1,-,TRBV28,CASSFRFEGGYNEQFF,TGTGCCAGCAGTTTTAGATTTGAGGGAGGCTACAATGAGCAGTTCTTC
-,TRBJ2-7,-,TRBV10-3,CAISEGTIYEQYF,TGTGCCATCAGTGAGGGGACAATCTACGAGCAGTACTTC
few,TRBJ1-6,-,TRBV20-1,CSATRGGGDSYNSPLHF,TGCAGTGCCACCAGAGGGGGGGGTGACTCCTATAATTCACCCCTCCACTTT
-,TRBJ2-1,TRBD1,TRBV7-3,CASSSGQGDYNEQFF,TGTGCCAGCAGCTCGGGACAGGGCGACTACAATGAGCAGTTCTTC